These T cell receptor beta chains were read from a single sample in a study of T cell changes during pregnancy in multiple sclerosis. TCRdb's copy holds only in-frame clones and misses some; the assay was immunoSEQ multiplex PCR. The table shows tens of thousands of clones, with more than 75% occurring only once. The specimen was peripheral blood, collected in the first trimester of pregnancy. The receptor source for this set is a female donor in good health, enrolled as a control in a pregnancy study. Both conserved end residues are part of each CDR3. A D gene is named only where the DNA matches it firmly. Size is omitted from some rows. Given values are once, few, many or a class for expanded clones.

d_gene	j_gene	v_gene	len	abundance	CDR3aa	CDR3nt
TRBD1	TRBJ1-2	TRBV2	15	.	CAVTGQGAFHYGYTF	TGTGCGGTAACAGGACAGGGGGCCTTTCACTATGGCTACACCTTC
.	TRBJ1-5	TRBV4-3	18	.	CASSQDLTVGGSNQPQHF	TGCGCCAGCAGCCAAGATCTGACTGTTGGAGGCAGTAATCAGCCCCAGCATTTT
.	TRBJ2-2	TRBV27	16	.	CASRNRHSANTGELFF	TGTGCCAGCAGAAATCGTCACTCGGCGAACACCGGGGAGCTGTTTTTT
.	TRBJ1-2	TRBV5-6	14	.	CASSSTGTWRGYTF	TGTGCCAGCAGCTCTACCGGGACTTGGAGAGGCTACACCTTC
.	TRBJ2-7	TRBV28	12	once	CASSLTGDEQYF	TGTGCCAGCAGTCTGACAGGCGACGAGCAGTACTTC
.	TRBJ2-5	TRBV18	15	.	CASSRAGAGEETQYF	TGTGCCAGCTCACGGGCAGGGGCTGGAGAAGAGACCCAGTACTTC
TRBD2	TRBJ2-5	TRBV19	13	.	CASKRTSRETQYF	TGTGCCAGTAAAAGGACTAGCCGAGAGACCCAGTACTTC
.	TRBJ2-4	TRBV4-3	15	once	CASSQSQVSKNIQYF	TGCGCCAGCAGCCAATCCCAGGTATCCAAAAACATTCAGTACTTC
.	TRBJ1-2	TRBV4-1	17	.	CASSQDPRRPGVYGYTF	TGCGCCAGCAGCCAAGATCCGCGCAGGCCGGGGGTCTATGGCTACACCTTC
TRBD1	TRBJ1-1	TRBV18	13	.	CASLGQWNTEAFF	TGTGCCAGCTTGGGACAGTGGAACACTGAAGCTTTCTTT
.	TRBJ1-1	TRBV4-3	13	few	CASSRNKNTEAFF	TGCGCCAGCAGCCGAAACAAGAACACTGAAGCTTTCTTT
.	TRBJ2-6	TRBV28	19	.	CASSPLGGLLSSGANVLTF	TGTGCCAGCAGTCCCCTGGGGGGGCTTCTCAGCTCTGGGGCCAACGTCCTGACTTTC
TRBD1	TRBJ1-1	TRBV28	15	.	CASRITGGANTEAFF	TGTGCCAGCAGGATTACAGGGGGCGCGAACACTGAAGCTTTCTTT
TRBD2	TRBJ2-5	TRBV13	16	.	CASSLEASGRQETQYF	TGTGCCAGCAGCTTAGAGGCTAGCGGACGTCAAGAGACCCAGTACTTC
.	TRBJ1-1	TRBV25-1	14	.	CASIPRTDNTEAFF	TGTGCCAGCATACCACGGACAGACAACACTGAAGCTTTCTTT
TRBD2	TRBJ2-1	TRBV11-2	16	.	CASSSRLAGGPTEQFF	TGTGCCAGCAGCTCACGACTAGCGGGAGGGCCTACTGAGCAGTTCTTC
TRBD1	TRBJ2-7	TRBV28	15	once	CASRLGQALSYEQYF	TGTGCCAGCAGATTAGGACAGGCACTCTCCTACGAGCAGTACTTC
TRBD1	TRBJ1-4	TRBV7-2	16	.	CASSPAGGRVNEKLFF	TGTGCCAGCAGTCCCGCAGGGGGCAGGGTTAATGAAAAACTGTTTTTT
TRBD1	TRBJ2-3	TRBV19	13	.	CASLVTGEDTQYF	TGTGCCAGTCTCGTAACAGGGGAAGATACGCAGTATTTT
TRBD1	TRBJ1-2	TRBV28	15	.	CASSRGGDRAGGYTF	TGTGCCAGCAGTCGGGGGGGGGACAGGGCTGGTGGCTACACCTTC
.	TRBJ2-5	TRBV9	15	.	CASSVGGSIQETQYF	TGTGCCAGCAGCGTTGGCGGTTCAATCCAAGAGACCCAGTACTTC
.	TRBJ1-3	TRBV7-3	16	.	CASSLSGGWSGNTIYF	TGTGCCAGCAGCTTAAGCGGGGGTTGGTCTGGAAACACCATATATTTT
TRBD1	TRBJ2-7	TRBV7-2	17	.	CASSLGSLDRGSYEQYF	TGTGCCAGCAGCTTAGGTAGCCTGGACAGGGGCTCCTACGAGCAGTACTTC
.	TRBJ2-3	TRBV30	14	.	CARKGGTGTDTQYF	TGTGCCCGGAAGGGCGGGACAGGCACAGATACGCAGTATTTT
TRBD2	TRBJ2-1	TRBV6-4	14	.	CASSPEASGRAQFF	TGTGCCAGCAGCCCGGAGGCTAGCGGGAGGGCCCAGTTCTTC
TRBD1	TRBJ1-1	TRBV7-2	14	.	CASSSTGIGTEAFF	TGTGCCAGCAGCTCGACAGGGATCGGGACTGAAGCTTTCTTT
.	TRBJ1-1	TRBV7-3	14	few	CASSLSAGFTEAFF	TGTGCCAGCAGCTTATCGGCGGGGTTTACTGAAGCTTTCTTT
.	TRBJ1-2	TRBV18	16	.	CASSPSRQPTNYGYTF	TGTGCCAGCTCACCTTCCCGACAGCCTACTAACTATGGCTACACCTTC